One sample yielded the 21 T cell receptor beta chains listed below, sequenced in a study of CD8+ T cells in alopecia areata. As to treatment: oral pan-JAK inhibitor, 5-10 mg twice daily. Extraction of RNA preceded its reverse transcription into cDNA, which served as the sequencing template. TCRdb's copy holds only in-frame clones and misses some; the assay was immunoSEQ multiplex PCR. The data show some 190,000 clones, roughly 60% seen once. Sequencing used CD4+ T cells sorted from blood, obtained at week 24, from a patient treated with tofacitinib. The source is a human donor with alopecia areata.

V is TRBV30 and J is TRBJ2-3; tentative D call: TRBD1 (6 bases). The CDR3 sequence is 14 residues long. Germline V gene lookup returns CDR1 GTSNPN and CDR2 SVGIG (reference sequence). V was clipped by 0 bases and J by 3 bases, with 10 bases between them. The CDR3 DNA follows: TGTGCCTGGAGTGTACAGGGTTGGACAGATACGCAGTATTTT. Amino acid sequence: CAWSVQGWTDTQYF.

This rearrangement joins TRBV7-2 to TRBJ2-1; the match to TRBD1 covers 7 bases. The trim removed 6 bases at V and 8 bases at J, leaving 7 bases unmatched. The CDR3 contains 13 residues. The germline gives CDR1 SGHTA, CDR2 FQGNSA. CDR3 residues: CASSSRQGHEQFF. CDR3 in DNA: TGTGCCAGCAGTTCAAGACAGGGCCATGAGCAGTTCTTC.

The chain couples TRBV29-1 to TRBJ2-3, with TRBD1 as a possible D gene (6 bases). The CDR3 has 12 amino acids. Germline V gives CDR1 SQVTM, CDR2 ANQGSEA. The V end lost 4 bases, the J end lost 4 bases, and 9 bases lay between the germline ends. CDR3 sequence: CSVGGGSDTQYF. CDR3 DNA sequence: TGCAGCGTTGGAGGGGGTTCAGATACGCAGTATTTT.

This clone came up a few times. The CDR3 DNA sequence: TGTGCCAGCAGCCGTAACGACGTCCTAGTGTTGGGTTCACCCCTCCACTTT. Translation: CASSRNDVLVLGSPLHF. This chain links TRBV7-6 with TRBJ1-6; D gene uncertain. Trimming took 5 bases from V and 9 from J, leaving 23 bases between them. The CDR3 consists of 17 residues. Germline loops: CDR1 SGHVS, CDR2 FNYEAQ.

This clone has a single count. The rearrangement links TRBV15 to TRBJ2-7, with 7 bases matching TRBD1. The CDR3 has 11 residues. Trimming removed 5 bases from V and 12 bases from J; junction bases left unmatched: 7. Per the germline V gene, CDR1 is LNHNV and CDR2 is YYDKDF (reference sequence). The CDR3, as DNA: TGTGCCACCAGCTATCGGGACAGAAGGTACTTC. Its protein is CATSYRDRRYF. The whole variable domain, remainder taken from reference TRBV15 and TRBJ2-7, is DAMVIQNPRYQVTQFGKPVTLSCSQTLNHNVMYWYQQKSSQAPKLLFHYYDKDFNNEADTPDNFQSRRPNTSFCFLDIRSPGLGDTAMYLCATSYRDRRYFGPGTRLTVT.

This chain uses TRBV6-1 with TRBJ2-4, with unresolved D. The CDR3 totals 14 residues. Germline assignment: CDR1 MNHNS and CDR2 SASEGT. V lost 8 bases to trimming and J lost 8 bases, with 19 bases between them. The CDR3 bases are TGTGCCAGCTCGAGATCGACGGGCTCGTACATTCAGTACTTC. Protein product: CASSRSTGSYIQYF.

This clone has only a few counts. The chain employs TRBV4-3 and TRBJ1-4; D call uncertain. The CDR3 is 14 amino acids. From germline, CDR1 is LGHNA and CDR2 YSLEER. The V and J ends lost 1 base and 8 bases respectively, with 11 bases between them. The CDR3 DNA reads TGCGCCAGCAGCCAAGGACTAGGTCAGGAAAAACTGTTTTTT. It encodes CASSQGLGQEKLFF.

The table lists this clone with a few counts. The chain couples TRBV7-8 to TRBJ2-2, with 10 positions matching TRBD2. CDR1 is SGHVS, CDR2 FQNEAQ, per germline. The CDR3 contains 16 residues. V lost 3 bases and J lost 6; bases outside the gene matches: 7. The CDR3 nucleotides read TGTGCCAGCAGCTTCTTCAGCGGGGGGGCATCCGGGGAGCTGTTTTTT. This sequence encodes CASSFFSGGASGELFF.

J is TRBJ2-1 and V is TRBV6-5; D is possibly TRBD1 (6 bases). The CDR3 contains 14 residues. The ends were cut back, 7 bases at V and 2 bases at J, with 12 bases in the middle. Per germline, CDR1 MNHEY and CDR2 SVGAGI. CDR3 DNA sequence: TGTGCCAGCACTAGAGGGGGACCCTACAATGAGCAGTTCTTC. Its translation: CASTRGGPYNEQFF.

This clone appeared a single time. The V call is TRBV29-1, the J call TRBJ1-2; the D is unclear. This CDR3 spans 15 amino acids. Germline CDR1 and CDR2: SQVTM and ANQGSEA. V lost 0 bases and J 4 bases, leaving 15 bases between the germline ends. The DNA of the CDR3 is TGCAGCGTTGAAGATTACGAGAAACCCTTCTATGGCTACACCTTC. Its protein product is CSVEDYEKPFYGYTF.

This clone was seen a handful of times. J is TRBJ2-3 and V is TRBV29-1; D is uncertain. From germline, CDR1 is SQVTM and CDR2 ANQGSEA. The CDR3 loop spans 13 amino acids. Trimming cost V 4 bases and J 3 bases, with 11 bases left between them. This CDR3 is CSVVRIGTDTQYF. In DNA, the CDR3 is TGCAGCGTTGTGAGGATCGGGACAGATACGCAGTATTTT.

This rearrangement joins TRBV30 to TRBJ2-3; D not certain. Trimming left V 5 bases short and J 6 bases short, with 9 bases between. Germline CDR1 is GTSNPN and CDR2 is SVGIG (reference sequence). The length of the CDR3 is 11 residues. CDR3 amino acids: CAWVEHDTQYF. CDR3 nucleotides: TGTGCCTGGGTGGAACACGATACGCAGTATTTT. Filled out from reference TRBV30 and TRBJ2-3, the complete variable domain reads SQTIHQWPATLVQPVGSPLSLECTVEGTSNPNLYWYRQAAGRGLQLLFYSVGIGQISSEVPQNLSASRPQDRQFILSSKKLLLSDSGFYLCAWVEHDTQYFGPGTRLTVL.

Worth noting for this clone: At one boundary the junction diverges from the germline segment, which might be a read error. This rearrangement joins TRBV15 to TRBJ2-1; 13 nucleotides line up with TRBD2. CDR1 LNHNV and CDR2 YYDKDF come from the germline V gene (reference sequence). This CDR3 has 14 residues. CDR3 loop: CATRGTSGATGWIF. CDR3 coding DNA: TGTGCCACTCGAGGGACTAGCGGGGCCACGGGATGGATCTTC.

This rearrangement joins TRBV6-5 to TRBJ2-5; D not resolved. V gave up 6 bases and J gave up 1 base, with 9 bases separating them. Germline V CDR1 and CDR2: MNHEY, SVGAGI. The CDR3 consists of 13 residues. The CDR3 coding sequence is TGTGCCAGCAGACTCAGGTCCCAAGAGACCCAGTACTTC. Translation gives CASRLRSQETQYF.

CDR3 sequence: CASSEQGQGVDTQYF. CDR3 nucleotides: TGTGCCAGCAGTGAACAGGGGCAGGGAGTAGATACGCAGTATTTT. The rearrangement links TRBV25-1 to TRBJ2-3; the D gene is possibly TRBD1 (6 bases). CDR1 is MGHDK and CDR2 is SYGVNS in the germline V gene. The V end was cut by 2 bases, the J end by 5 bases, with 14 bases between. This CDR3 is 15 amino acids long.

The chain is built from TRBV27 and TRBJ1-2; D unclear. CDR1 and CDR2 from the germline V gene are MNHEY and SMNVEV (reference sequence). This CDR3 has 13 amino acids. V was pared by 2 bases and J by 4 bases, with 8 bases between. The CDR3 is CASSLKAGYGYTF. The CDR3 DNA follows: TGTGCCAGCAGTTTAAAAGCAGGCTATGGCTACACCTTC.

There are many counts of this clone. The chain is built from TRBV27 and TRBJ2-7; 9 positions match TRBD1. The CDR3 sequence is 15 residues long. Germline V lookup: CDR1 MNHEY, CDR2 SMNVEV (reference sequence). V was clipped by 6 bases and J by 6 bases; unmatched bases: 12. CDR3 coding DNA: TGTGCCAGCAGGCTCGGTGGGGGACAGGGTTTCGAGCAGTACTTC. This encodes CASRLGGGQGFEQYF.

There are a few counts of this clone. The chain recombines TRBV5-1 with TRBJ2-3; tentative D call: TRBD2 (6 bases). The V end was cut by 3 bases, the J end by 0 bases, with 8 bases between. CDR3 length equals 14 residues. Germline CDR1 SGHRS, CDR2 YFSETQ. The chain's CDR3 is CASSWGTSTDTQYF. The DNA of the CDR3 is TGCGCCAGCAGCTGGGGGACTAGCACAGATACGCAGTATTTT. Variable domain in full (rest from reference TRBV5-1 and TRBJ2-3): KAGVTQTPRYLIKTRGQQVTLSCSPISGHRSVSWYQQTPGQGLQFLFEYFSETQRNKGNFPGRFSGRQFSNSRSEMNVSTLELGDSALYLCASSWGTSTDTQYFGPGTRLTVL.

The chain is built from TRBV30 and TRBJ2-3; 10 nucleotides line up with TRBD1. The J segment lost 3 bases and the V segment lost 2 bases, leaving 5 bases of the junction unmatched. The CDR3 runs 15 residues. Germline V gives CDR1 GTSNPN, CDR2 SVGIG (reference sequence). The CDR3 region has the DNA TGTGCCTGGAGTCGAATGGGACAGGGGACAGATACGCAGTATTTT. This codes for CAWSRMGQGTDTQYF.

This chain connects TRBV4-3 to TRBJ2-6, with no clear D. This CDR3 contains 15 residues. CDR1 is LGHNA and CDR2 is YSLEER in the germline V gene. The V and J ends lost 1 base and 0 bases respectively, with 4 bases between them. The CDR3 DNA is TGCGCCAGCAGCCAAGCGTCCTCTGGGGCCAACGTCCTGACTTTC. This codes for CASSQASSGANVLTF.

The chain joins TRBV4-3 to TRBJ2-1; TRBD2 matches at 11 bases. The J segment lost 12 bases and the V segment lost 2 bases, leaving 3 bases of the junction unmatched. Germline-derived CDR1 and CDR2 are LGHNA and YSLEER. The CDR3 contains 13 residues. CDR3 nucleotide sequence: TGCGCCAGCAGCCAAAATAGCGGGGGGGTGCAGTTCTTC. Its protein product is CASSQNSGGVQFF.